This T cell receptor beta chain stems from a study of CD8 T cells in Susac syndrome. When the RNA was reverse transcribed, random hexamers were used with an input of about 0.45 to 1 ug. TCR beta CDR3 was amplified by immunoSEQ covering 54 Vbeta and 13 Jbeta. TCRdb reanalysed the immunoSEQ multiplex PCR reads using MiXCR and keeps one entry per CDR3 protein. The sample consists of about 430,000 distinct CDR3 sequences, 75% to 90% of them appearing once. CD8+ and CD4+ T cells taken from blood had their TCR beta sequenced. In the multiple sclerosis control group, patients were treatment-naive and had stable or active relapsing-remitting disease. TEMRA cells were FACS-enriched, with CD8+ and CD4+ T cells isolated negatively. The sequenced sample was CD8+ T cells from PBMCs. This receptor was obtained from a human donor with multiple sclerosis.

This CDR3 reads CASSSPYRPREQYF. The CDR3 DNA reads TGTGCCAGCAGCTCCCCTTACCGCCCGAGGGAGCAGTACTTC. The rearrangement links TRBV7-9 to TRBJ2-7; no definite D call. Trimming left V 4 bases short and J 7 bases short, with 17 bases between. CDR3 length equals 14 residues. Germline V gene lookup returns CDR1 SEHNR and CDR2 FQNEAQ (reference sequence).